Sequencing of this T cell receptor (beta chain) was carried out in a study of siplizumab effects on memory and regulatory T cells. Study in general: With siplizumab at 0.75 to 1 ug/mL or without drug, mixed lymphocyte reactions were set up in pairs.

Cells of the mixed lymphocyte reaction were cocultured at 37 degrees C for about six days. Trimming shortened V by 2 bases and J by 9 bases, and 13 bases separated the two germline ends. The CDR3 sequence is 13 residues long. Germline-derived CDR1 and CDR2 are MNHNY and SVGAGI (reference sequence). Study outcomes and limitations: It was never confirmed that proliferating Tregs from siplizumab cultures were suppressive.

A remark on this clone: Its antigen is as yet unknown.

Around 91,000 TCR templates underwent assay in every sample. Repertoires were generated with immunoSEQ multiplex PCR, while TCRdb's copy carries only in-frame clones and drops some. Of more than 5,500 clones detected, approximately 34% appear once; the ten largest clones hold approximately 15%. The chain uses TRBV6-6 and TRBJ1-2, with D possibly being TRBD1 (6 bases). The source is a human donor in good health; the cells came from an allogeneic mixed lymphocyte reaction. Sequencing was done on a sample of CFSE-low (dividing) CD8+ T cells sorted from an allogeneic mixed lymphocyte reaction. CDR3 DNA: TGTGCCAGCAGTTACGTGTTCAGGGGAAGCTACACCTTC. Translation: CASSYVFRGSYTF.